This entry is about one TCR beta chain. Patients aged 18 to 65 had newly diagnosed hyperthyroidism that had lasted under 2 months. The CDR3 length is 16 residues. The V end was cut by 0 bases, the J end by 6 bases, with 14 bases between. CDR1 and CDR2 (germline): MGHRA, YSYEKL. Regions amplified from RNA transcripts were the TCR beta CDR3 regions. The TCR CDR3 first-round RT-PCR relied on the HTBI primer set. TCRdb recomputed calls from the multiplex PCR reads with MiXCR, one row per CDR3 protein. The sample carries 350,000 to 400,000 distinct CDR3 sequences, about 18% recorded once. These data belong to a study of T cells in Graves' hyperthyroidism and ophthalmopathy.

Input material: blood. The TCR originated in a young woman with Graves' hyperthyroidism. The chain links TRBV4-1 to TRBJ2-2; unclear D gene. The CDR3 DNA is TGCGCCAGCAGCCAAGAACCCCCAGTGTTCCCCGGGGAGCTGTTTTTT. It translates to CASSQEPPVFPGELFF.